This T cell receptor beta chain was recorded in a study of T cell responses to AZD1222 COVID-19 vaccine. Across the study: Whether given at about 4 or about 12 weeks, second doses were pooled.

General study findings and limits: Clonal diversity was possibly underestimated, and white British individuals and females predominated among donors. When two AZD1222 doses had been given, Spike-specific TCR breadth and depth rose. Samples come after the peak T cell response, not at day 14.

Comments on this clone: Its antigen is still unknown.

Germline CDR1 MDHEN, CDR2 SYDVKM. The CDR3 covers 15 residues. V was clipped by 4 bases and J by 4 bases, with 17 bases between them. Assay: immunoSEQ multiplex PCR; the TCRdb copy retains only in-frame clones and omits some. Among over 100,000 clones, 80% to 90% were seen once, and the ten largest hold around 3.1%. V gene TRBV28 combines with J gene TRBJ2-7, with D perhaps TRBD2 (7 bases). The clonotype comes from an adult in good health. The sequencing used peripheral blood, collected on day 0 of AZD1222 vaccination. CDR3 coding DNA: TGTGCCAGCAGTTGGGGGGGGCTTTTTTCTTACGAGCAGTACTTC. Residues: CASSWGGLFSYEQYF.